The 18 T cell receptor beta chains presented below share a single source sample, sequenced in a study of memory CD8 T cells in hepatitis C reinfection (dated by TCRdb to 2017 to 2019). The time point label, as the study defines it: peak reinfection, 3 to 8 weeks after reinfection detection. Sorted cells were sequenced directly ex vivo, with no in vitro expansion before TCR sequencing. Libraries were constructed by the immunoSEQ multiplex PCR assay. The table was pulled from immuneACCESS by TCRdb, which kept in-frame rearrangements only. Such tables lose some clones; where checked, under half of the loss comes from unresolved V genes, and the rest has no known cause. The sample table records a few thousand clones; 85% to 90% of these occur just once. The leading ten clones occupy roughly a fifth of the sample. The specimen was naive CD8+ T cells sorted from blood. The cell subset or site label corresponds to: total naive CD8+CD45RO- T cells. These receptors all stem from a man between 50 and 59 years old with hepatitis C virus infection.

The chain combines TRBV7-9 with TRBJ1-2; 9 nucleotides line up with TRBD1. CDR1 is SEHNR and CDR2 is FQNEAQ in the germline V gene (reference sequence). The junction had 11 bases not matched to a gene; V was cut back by 5 bases and J by 7 bases. The CDR3 has 15 residues. The CDR3 nucleotides read TGTGCCAGCAGCCGGACAGGGGCTCCCTACCCTGGCTACACCTTC. It is translated as CASSRTGAPYPGYTF. The full variable domain, with the rest looked up from reference TRBV7-9 and TRBJ1-2, is DTGVSQNPRHKITKRGQNVTFRCDPISEHNRLYWYRQTLGQGPEFLTYFQNEAQLEKSRLLSDRFSAERPKGSFSTLEIQRTEQGDSAMYLCASSRTGAPYPGYTFGSGTRLTVV.

The chain links TRBV9 to TRBJ2-3; D is undetermined. The CDR3 covers 14 residues. Germline assignment: CDR1 SGDLS and CDR2 YYNGEE. V was cut by 4 bases and J by 4 bases, with 13 bases left in between. The CDR3 is CASSPLGAADTQYF. Here the CDR3 DNA reads TGTGCCAGCAGCCCGCTGGGTGCGGCAGATACGCAGTATTTT.

The chain has TRBV11-2 and TRBJ2-7; D gene ambiguous. With 4 bases removed from V and 1 base from J, the gap between germline ends came to 14 bases. This CDR3 is built from 15 residues. From germline, CDR1 is SGHAT and CDR2 FQNNGV. The CDR3 sequence is CASSSTETSSYEQYF. In DNA, the CDR3 is TGTGCCAGCAGCTCGACGGAGACGTCTTCCTACGAGCAGTACTTC.

The chain couples TRBV7-6 to TRBJ2-7, with 10 positions matching TRBD1. The germline CDR1 and CDR2 sequences are SGHVS and FNYEAQ. The CDR3 is made up of 15 amino acids. V lost 5 bases and J lost 5; bases outside the gene matches: 9. CDR3 DNA: TGTGCCAGCAGCCCCGGGACAGGGGCATATGACGAGCAGTACTTC. It codes for CASSPGTGAYDEQYF.

The chain couples TRBV4-3 to TRBJ2-1; 13 nucleotides line up with TRBD2. V trimming: 4 bases; J trimming: 7 bases; junction bases outside the gene matches: 4. CDR3 size: 15 residues. Germline assignment: CDR1 LGHNA and CDR2 YSLEER. For the CDR3, the DNA is TGCGCCAGCAGCCGTGGACTAGCGGGAGCTAATGAGCAGTTCTTC. This sequence encodes CASSRGLAGANEQFF.

This chain connects TRBV28 to TRBJ2-1; TRBD2 agrees at 11 bases. Per germline, CDR1 MDHEN and CDR2 SYDVKM. The CDR3 totals 14 residues. V shed 5 bases and J 5 bases; nucleotides not matched to a gene: 2. This CDR3 is CASSPGLADNEQFF. The DNA of the CDR3 is TGTGCCAGCAGTCCGGGACTAGCGGACAATGAGCAGTTCTTC.

This clone was seen just once. The J gene is TRBJ2-3, the V gene TRBV5-4, with 7 bases matching TRBD1. From germline, CDR1 is SGHNT and CDR2 YYREEE (reference sequence). J gave up 4 bases and V 4 bases, and 3 bases lay outside the gene matches. The CDR3 length is 13 residues. CDR3 sequence: CASSPDRADTQYF. CDR3 nucleotides: TGTGCCAGCAGCCCTGACAGGGCAGATACGCAGTATTTT.

This clone was seen more than once but under ten times. V usage is TRBV4-3 and J usage is TRBJ1-4; D is unresolved. The CDR3 totals 13 residues. Per germline, CDR1 LGHNA and CDR2 YSLEER. V was trimmed by 2 bases and J by 8 bases, leaving 9 bases between them. The CDR3 sequence is CASSQMGSEKLFF. CDR3 DNA sequence: TGCGCCAGCAGCCAAATGGGTAGCGAAAAACTGTTTTTT.

This clone is categorized as large. The chain uses TRBV4-3 and TRBJ2-3; D gene uncertain. CDR1 and CDR2 from the germline V gene are LGHNA and YSLEER. The CDR3 loop spans 14 amino acids. The V end was cut by 1 base, the J end by 1 base, with 6 bases between. The CDR3 DNA reads TGCGCCAGCAGCCAAGGAGCCGGCACAGATACGCAGTATTTT. It codes for CASSQGAGTDTQYF.

V is TRBV30 and J is TRBJ2-1; 13 positions agree with TRBD2. CDR3 length: 19 amino acids. The germline CDR1 and CDR2 sequences are GTSNPN and SVGIG (reference sequence). Trimming cost V 3 bases and J 1 base; bases outside gene matches: 12. The chain's CDR3 is CAWRSGLAGEFSSYNEQFF. The CDR3 DNA reads as TGTGCCTGGAGGTCCGGACTAGCGGGAGAATTCTCTTCCTACAATGAGCAGTTCTTC.

This clone showed up just once. The chain couples TRBV4-3 to TRBJ2-2; possibly TRBD1 for D (5 bases). Trimming took off 1 base at V and 6 bases at J, with 15 bases between the two ends. The CDR3 loop spans 16 amino acids. Germline lookup yields CDR1 LGHNA and CDR2 YSLEER. The CDR3 loop reads CASSQVGQGDAGELFF. The CDR3 coding sequence is TGCGCCAGCAGCCAAGTGGGGCAGGGTGACGCCGGGGAGCTGTTTTTT.

J is TRBJ2-1 and V is TRBV27, with 14 bases identical to TRBD2. There are 15 residues in the CDR3. Germline CDR1 and CDR2: MNHEY and SMNVEV (reference sequence). The J segment lost 8 bases and the V segment lost 4 bases, leaving 4 bases of the junction unmatched. The CDR3 sequence is CASSWGLAGVDEQFF. The CDR3 DNA reads TGTGCCAGCAGTTGGGGACTAGCGGGAGTCGATGAGCAGTTCTTC.

The sample holds one count of this clone. The chain links TRBV19 to TRBJ2-5, with TRBD1 identical over 12 bases. J was trimmed by 4 bases and V by 3 bases; bases with no gene match: 6. Germline V gene lookup returns CDR1 LNHDA and CDR2 SQIVND (reference sequence). This CDR3 comprises 16 residues. CDR3 loop: CASSIGTGGLGETQYF. DNA for the CDR3: TGTGCCAGTAGTATTGGGACAGGGGGCTTGGGAGAGACCCAGTACTTC. Supplemented by reference TRBV19 and TRBJ2-5, the full variable domain reads DGGITQSPKYLFRKEGQNVTLSCEQNLNHDAMYWYRQDPGQGLRLIYYSQIVNDFQKGDIAEGYSVSREKKESFPLTVTSAQKNPTAFYLCASSIGTGGLGETQYFGPGTRLLVL.

This clone appeared a few times. This sequence joins TRBV28 and TRBJ1-3; D might be TRBD1 (5 bases). There are 14 residues in the CDR3. Germline CDR1 is MDHEN and CDR2 is SYDVKM. Trimming took 5 bases from V and 3 from J, leaving 11 bases between them. The CDR3: CASSQGRFGNTIYF. The CDR3 DNA reads as TGTGCCAGCAGTCAGGGAAGGTTTGGAAACACCATATATTTT.

The rearrangement uses TRBV29-1 and TRBJ2-1; no firm D call. The length of the CDR3 is 10 residues. The V gene lost 6 bases and the J gene lost 10 bases, with 10 bases spanning the gap. In germline, CDR1 is SQVTM, CDR2 ANQGSEA. CDR3 sequence reads: CSVHPEEQFF. Here the CDR3 DNA reads TGCAGCGTCCACCCCGAGGAGCAGTTCTTC.

This clone was observed a few times. The chain has TRBV6-6 and TRBJ1-2, with D unresolved. This CDR3 is built from 13 residues. The germline V gene encodes CDR1 MNHNY and CDR2 SVGAGI (reference sequence). Trimming pared 8 bases from V and 3 bases from J, leaving 13 bases between. CDR3 residues: CASVREWDYGYTF. The CDR3, as DNA: TGTGCCAGCGTAAGGGAGTGGGACTATGGCTACACCTTC.

The chain carries TRBV30 and TRBJ2-7, with 8 bases matching TRBD1. J was trimmed by 4 bases and V by 5 bases; bases with no gene match: 1. Germline-derived CDR1 and CDR2 are GTSNPN and SVGIG (reference sequence). The CDR3 runs to 11 residues. The CDR3 region is CAWDRGYEQYF. The CDR3 bases are TGTGCCTGGGACAGGGGATACGAGCAGTACTTC.

In its sample, this clone was seen once. The chain joins TRBV2 to TRBJ1-4; possibly TRBD1 for D (5 bases). In germline, CDR1 is SNHLY, CDR2 FYNNEI. CDR3 length: 15 residues. The germline V and J ends were trimmed by 3 bases and 6 bases, with 14 bases remaining between them. The CDR3 nucleotides are TGTGCCAGCAGTGACCCGGCAGGGATGGATGAAAAACTGTTTTTT. It specifies CASSDPAGMDEKLFF.